This T cell receptor beta chain was recorded in a study of blood T cell repertoires in COVID-19. Original methodology: Amplification with reference gene primers provided the estimates of nucleated cell counts. Here immunoSEQ multiplex PCR was the method, and the copy in TCRdb shows in-frame clones only, minus some. The D gene and trimming were derived from the DNA, and the V and J assignments and clone size from that table. The table records about 310,000 clones, about nine tenths of them present only once. Germline CDR1 and CDR2: SNHLY and FYNNEI. The CDR3 consists of 15 residues. V was pared by 3 bases and J by 2 bases, with 13 bases between. Those who participated ranged in age from roughly 18 to 95 years and resided in approximately 26 US areas. What the recovered Cohort 3 donors had was two negative PCRs, clearance, or symptom resolution.

Sequenced input: PBMCs or T cells enriched from blood (not recorded which). This chain joins TRBV2 and TRBJ1-2; no definite D call. The clonotype was recovered from a man between 60 and 75 years old who had recovered from COVID-19. CDR3 sequence: CASSDRPGGNYGYTF. CDR3 nucleotide sequence: TGTGCCAGCAGTGACCGCCCGGGTGGGAACTATGGCTACACCTTC.